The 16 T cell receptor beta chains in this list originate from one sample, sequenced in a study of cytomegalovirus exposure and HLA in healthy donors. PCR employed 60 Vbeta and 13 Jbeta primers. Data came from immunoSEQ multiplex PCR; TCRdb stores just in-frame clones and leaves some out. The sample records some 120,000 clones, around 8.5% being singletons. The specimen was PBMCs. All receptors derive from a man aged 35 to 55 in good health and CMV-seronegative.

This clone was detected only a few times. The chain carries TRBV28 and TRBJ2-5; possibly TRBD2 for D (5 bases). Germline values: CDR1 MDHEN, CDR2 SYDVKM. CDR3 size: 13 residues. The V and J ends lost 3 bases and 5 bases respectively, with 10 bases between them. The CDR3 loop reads CASSLGVGETQYF. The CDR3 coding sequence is TGTGCCAGCAGTTTGGGAGTCGGGGAGACCCAGTACTTC.

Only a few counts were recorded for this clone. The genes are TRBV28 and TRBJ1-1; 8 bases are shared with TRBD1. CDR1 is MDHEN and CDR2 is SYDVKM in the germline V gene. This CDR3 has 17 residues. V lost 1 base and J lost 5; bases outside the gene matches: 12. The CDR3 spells CASSLSLQGEEGTEAFF. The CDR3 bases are TGTGCCAGCAGTTTATCATTACAGGGGGAAGAGGGAACTGAAGCTTTCTTT.

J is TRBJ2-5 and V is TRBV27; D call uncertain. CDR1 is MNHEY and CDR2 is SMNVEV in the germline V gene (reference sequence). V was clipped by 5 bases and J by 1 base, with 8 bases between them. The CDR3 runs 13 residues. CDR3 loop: CASSLTIQETQYF. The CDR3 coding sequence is TGTGCCAGCAGTCTCACTATCCAAGAGACCCAGTACTTC.

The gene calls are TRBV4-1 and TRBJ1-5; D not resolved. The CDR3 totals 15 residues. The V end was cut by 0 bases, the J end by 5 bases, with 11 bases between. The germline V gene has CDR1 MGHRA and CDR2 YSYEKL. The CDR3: CASSQDHGVDQPQHF. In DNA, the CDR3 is TGCGCCAGCAGCCAAGATCACGGGGTTGATCAGCCCCAGCATTTT.

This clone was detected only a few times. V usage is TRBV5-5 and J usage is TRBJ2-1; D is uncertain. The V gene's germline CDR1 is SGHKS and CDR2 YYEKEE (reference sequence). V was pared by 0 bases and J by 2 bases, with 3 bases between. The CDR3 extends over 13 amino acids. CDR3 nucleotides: TGTGCCAGCAGCTTGGGGCCCTACAATGAGCAGTTCTTC. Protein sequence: CASSLGPYNEQFF.

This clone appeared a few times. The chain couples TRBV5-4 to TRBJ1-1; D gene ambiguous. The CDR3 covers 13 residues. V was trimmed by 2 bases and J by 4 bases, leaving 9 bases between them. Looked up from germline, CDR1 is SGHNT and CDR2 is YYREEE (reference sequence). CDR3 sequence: CASSLWEGTEAFF. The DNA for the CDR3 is TGTGCCAGCAGCTTATGGGAGGGCACTGAAGCTTTCTTT.

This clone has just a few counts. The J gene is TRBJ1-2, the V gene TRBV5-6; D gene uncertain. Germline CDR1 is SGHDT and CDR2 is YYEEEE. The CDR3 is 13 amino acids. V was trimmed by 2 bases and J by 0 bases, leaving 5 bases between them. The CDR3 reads CASSFFTNYGYTF. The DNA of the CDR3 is TGTGCCAGCAGCTTCTTTACTAACTATGGCTACACCTTC.

In nucleotides, the CDR3 is TGTGCCAGTAGGGACTGGACAGGGGCTTATAATTCACCCCTCCACTTT. This codes for CASRDWTGAYNSPLHF. The chain carries TRBV19 and TRBJ1-6; TRBD1 matches at 9 bases. The CDR3 has 16 residues. J was trimmed by 4 bases and V by 6 bases; bases with no gene match: 7. Germline V gene data show CDR1 as LNHDA and CDR2 as SQIVND (reference sequence).

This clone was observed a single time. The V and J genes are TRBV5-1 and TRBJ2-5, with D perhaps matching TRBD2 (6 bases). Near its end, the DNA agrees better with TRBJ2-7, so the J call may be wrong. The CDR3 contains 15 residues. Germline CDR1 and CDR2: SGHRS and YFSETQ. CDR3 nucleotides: TGCGCCAGCAGCTTGATGGAGGGGCCCTTTTACGAGCAGTACTTC. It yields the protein CASSLMEGPFYEQYF.

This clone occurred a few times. In nucleotides, the CDR3 is TGTGCCAGCAGAACTAGCGGGGCCTCGCCAGAGCAGTTCTTC. Amino acids: CASRTSGASPEQFF. The V gene is TRBV2, the J gene TRBJ2-1, with 10 positions matching TRBD2. Germline CDR1 and CDR2: SNHLY and FYNNEI. This CDR3 spans 14 amino acids. With V trimmed by 6 bases and J by 10 bases, 9 bases remained unmatched.

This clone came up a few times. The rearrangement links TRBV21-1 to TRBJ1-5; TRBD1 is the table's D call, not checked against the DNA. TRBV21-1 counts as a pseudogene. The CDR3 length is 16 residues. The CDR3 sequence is CASSKGTGAINQPQHF. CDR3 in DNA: TGTGCCAGCAGCAAAGGGACAGGGGCTATTAATCAGCCCCAGCATTTT.

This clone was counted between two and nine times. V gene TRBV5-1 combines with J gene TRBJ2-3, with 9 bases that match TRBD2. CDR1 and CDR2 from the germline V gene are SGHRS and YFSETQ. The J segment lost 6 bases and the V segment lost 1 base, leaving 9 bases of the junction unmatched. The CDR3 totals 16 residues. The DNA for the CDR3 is TGCGCCAGCAGCTTGTATCTTGCGGGGGGGCCCGATACGCAGTATTTT. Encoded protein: CASSLYLAGGPDTQYF.

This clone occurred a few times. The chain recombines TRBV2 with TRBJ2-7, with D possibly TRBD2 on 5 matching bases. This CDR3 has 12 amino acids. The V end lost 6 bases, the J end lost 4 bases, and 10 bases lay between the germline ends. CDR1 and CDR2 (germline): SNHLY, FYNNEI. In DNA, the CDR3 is TGTGCCAGCAGGAGGGATAGGTACGAGCAGTACTTC. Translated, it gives CASRRDRYEQYF.

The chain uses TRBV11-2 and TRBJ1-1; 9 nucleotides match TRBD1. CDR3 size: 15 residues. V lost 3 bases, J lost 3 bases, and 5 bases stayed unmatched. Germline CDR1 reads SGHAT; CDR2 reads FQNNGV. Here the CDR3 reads CASSLGQGRYTEAFF. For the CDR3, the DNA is TGTGCCAGCAGCTTGGGACAGGGTAGGTACACTGAAGCTTTCTTT.

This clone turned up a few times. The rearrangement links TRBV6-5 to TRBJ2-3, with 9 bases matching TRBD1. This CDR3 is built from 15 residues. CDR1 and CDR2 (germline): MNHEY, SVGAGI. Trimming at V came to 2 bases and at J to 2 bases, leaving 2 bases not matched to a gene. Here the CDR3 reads CASSYGDRVTDTQYF. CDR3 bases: TGTGCCAGCAGTTACGGGGACAGGGTCACAGATACGCAGTATTTT.

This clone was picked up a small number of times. In DNA form, the CDR3 reads TGTGCCAGCAGCTTAGGGGGTGGGGAGACCCAGTACTTC. It is translated as CASSLGGGETQYF. V usage is TRBV5-5 and J usage is TRBJ2-5, with D possibly matching TRBD1 (6 bases). CDR3 length equals 13 residues. Trimming cost V 2 bases and J 5 bases, with 10 bases left between them. Germline CDR1 and CDR2: SGHKS and YYEKEE (reference sequence).